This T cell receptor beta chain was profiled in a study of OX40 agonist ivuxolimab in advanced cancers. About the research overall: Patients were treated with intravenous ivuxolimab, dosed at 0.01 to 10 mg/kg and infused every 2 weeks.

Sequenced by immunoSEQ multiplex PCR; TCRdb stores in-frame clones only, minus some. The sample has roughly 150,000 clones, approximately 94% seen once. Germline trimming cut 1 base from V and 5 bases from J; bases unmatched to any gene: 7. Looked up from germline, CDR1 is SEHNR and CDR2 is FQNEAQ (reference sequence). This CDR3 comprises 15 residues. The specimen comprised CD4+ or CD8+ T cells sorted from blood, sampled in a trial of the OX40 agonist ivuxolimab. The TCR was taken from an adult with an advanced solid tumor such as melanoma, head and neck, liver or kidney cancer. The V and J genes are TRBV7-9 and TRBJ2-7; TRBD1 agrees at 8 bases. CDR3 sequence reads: CASSLDWTGSDEQYF. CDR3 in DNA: TGTGCCAGCAGCTTAGACTGGACAGGGTCGGACGAGCAGTACTTC. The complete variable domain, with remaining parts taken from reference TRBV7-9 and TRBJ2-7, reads DTGVSQNPRHKITKRGQNVTFRCDPISEHNRLYWYRQTLGQGPEFLTYFQNEAQLEKSRLLSDRFSAERPKGSFSTLEIQRTEQGDSAMYLCASSLDWTGSDEQYFGPGTRLTVT.